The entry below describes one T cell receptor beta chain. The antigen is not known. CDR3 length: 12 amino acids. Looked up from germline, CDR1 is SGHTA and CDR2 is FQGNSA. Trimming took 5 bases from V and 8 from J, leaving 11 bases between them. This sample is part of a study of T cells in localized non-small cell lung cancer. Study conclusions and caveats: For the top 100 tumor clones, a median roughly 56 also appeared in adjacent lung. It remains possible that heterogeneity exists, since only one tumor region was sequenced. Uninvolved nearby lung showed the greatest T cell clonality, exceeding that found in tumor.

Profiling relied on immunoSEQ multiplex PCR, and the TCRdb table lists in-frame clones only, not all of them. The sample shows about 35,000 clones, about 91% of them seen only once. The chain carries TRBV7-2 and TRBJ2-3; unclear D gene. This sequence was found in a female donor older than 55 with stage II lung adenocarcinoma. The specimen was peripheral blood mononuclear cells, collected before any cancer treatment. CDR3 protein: CASSPDHLTQYF. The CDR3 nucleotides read TGTGCCAGCAGCCCCGACCATCTTACGCAGTATTTT.